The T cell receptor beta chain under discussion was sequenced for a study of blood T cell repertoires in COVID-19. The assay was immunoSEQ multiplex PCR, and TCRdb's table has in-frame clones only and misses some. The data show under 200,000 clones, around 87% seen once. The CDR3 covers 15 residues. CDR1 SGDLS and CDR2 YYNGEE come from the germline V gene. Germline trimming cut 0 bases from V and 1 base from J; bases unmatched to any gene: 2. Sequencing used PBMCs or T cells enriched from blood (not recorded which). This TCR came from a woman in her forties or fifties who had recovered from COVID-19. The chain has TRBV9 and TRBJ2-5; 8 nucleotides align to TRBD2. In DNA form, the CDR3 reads TGTGCCAGCAGCGTAGAGGCGGGGGGCCAAGAGACCCAGTACTTC. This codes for CASSVEAGGQETQYF.